The 9 T cell receptor beta chains listed next were all sequenced from one sample in a study of a mutant IDH1 vaccine in newly diagnosed glioma. No antigen has been identified for these receptors. Only in-frame clones appear in the TCRdb table, and some are missing; sequencing was by immunoSEQ multiplex PCR. The table has about 38,000 clones, roughly 79% seen once. Time point specified: week 5, during vaccination. Vaccine doses each comprised 300 ug of mutant IDH1 20-mer peptide, with topical imiquimod. The source material was PBMCs, sampled from a glioma patient whose treatment included an IDH1 peptide vaccine. These receptors were obtained from a man in his fifties or sixties with glioma.

The table lists this clone with a few counts. The chain couples TRBV2 to TRBJ1-3; D is ambiguous. CDR3 length: 14 amino acids. The ends were cut back, 3 bases at V and 0 bases at J, with 6 bases in the middle. In germline, CDR1 is SNHLY, CDR2 FYNNEI. The CDR3: CASSDGYSGNTIYF. Here the CDR3 DNA reads TGTGCCAGCAGTGATGGGTACTCTGGAAACACCATATATTTT.

The chain recombines TRBV6-5 with TRBJ1-1; the match to TRBD1 covers 11 bases. The CDR3 sequence is 14 residues long. V lost 7 bases and J lost 11; bases outside the gene matches: 12. In germline, CDR1 is MNHEY, CDR2 SVGAGI. The CDR3 DNA reads as TGTGCCAGCATCCCAAGATGGACAGGGGGCATGGCTTTCTTT. Protein product: CASIPRWTGGMAFF.

This clone has a handful of counts. The sample carries other DNA sequences with the same CDR3. This chain joins TRBV20-1 and TRBJ1-1; D ambiguous. The ends were cut back, 3 bases at V and 2 bases at J, with 4 bases in the middle. The CDR3 covers 11 residues. CDR1 is DFQATT and CDR2 is SNEGSKA in the germline V gene (reference sequence). Here the CDR3 reads CSASLNTEAFF. The CDR3 region has the DNA TGCAGTGCTAGTTTAAACACTGAAGCTTTCTTT.

The rearrangement joins TRBV27 to TRBJ1-1; D not certain. Germline lookup yields CDR1 MNHEY and CDR2 SMNVEV (reference sequence). V was shortened by 8 bases and J by 8 bases, with 12 bases between the two germline ends. This CDR3 contains 11 residues. The CDR3 nucleotides read TGTGCCAGCGCTGCGGGCAGGGAAGCTTTCTTT. It yields the protein CASAAGREAFF.

The chain is built from TRBV28 and TRBJ1-5; the match to TRBD1 covers 8 bases. V was clipped by 5 bases and J by 9 bases; unmatched bases: 12. The CDR3 has 15 amino acids. The germline CDR1 and CDR2 sequences are MDHEN and SYDVKM. CDR3 region: CASSPLTGAMPPQHF. The CDR3 DNA is TGTGCCAGCAGTCCCTTGACAGGGGCCATGCCGCCCCAGCATTTT.

CDR3 sequence: CASRDRNYEQYF. CDR3 DNA sequence: TGTGCCTCTAGGGACAGGAACTACGAGCAGTACTTC. This chain links TRBV10-3 with TRBJ2-7; 8 nucleotides line up with TRBD1. The CDR3 covers 12 residues. Unmatched junction bases numbered 6, after V lost 11 bases and J lost 3 bases. Germline V gives CDR1 ENHRY, CDR2 SYGVKD.

The J gene is TRBJ1-1, the V gene TRBV7-9; D gene ambiguous. Germline assignment: CDR1 SEHNR and CDR2 FQNEAQ (reference sequence). Trimming stripped 6 bases from V and 1 base from J, with 9 bases between. The CDR3 runs 13 residues. The CDR3 nucleotides read TGTGCCAGCAGTACGACTGAGAACACTGAAGCTTTCTTT. Its translation is CASSTTENTEAFF.

The CDR3 DNA sequence: TGTGCCAGCAGCTTAACTACAGTAACCTCTGGAAACACCATATATTTT. It yields the protein CASSLTTVTSGNTIYF. The V and J genes are TRBV7-2 and TRBJ1-3; D unresolved. The CDR3 extends over 16 amino acids. Germline CDR1 SGHTA, CDR2 FQGNSA. The ends were cut back, 2 bases at V and 0 bases at J, with 11 bases in the middle.

The chain has TRBV4-1 and TRBJ1-1; 7 bases align to TRBD1. The V segment lost 4 bases and the J segment 4 bases; nucleotides outside the gene matches: 6. Germline V lookup: CDR1 MGHRA, CDR2 YSYEKL. The CDR3 sequence is 14 residues long. The CDR3 loop is CASSPLGQTTEAFF. The DNA of the CDR3 is TGCGCCAGCAGCCCCCTGGGACAGACCACTGAAGCTTTCTTT.